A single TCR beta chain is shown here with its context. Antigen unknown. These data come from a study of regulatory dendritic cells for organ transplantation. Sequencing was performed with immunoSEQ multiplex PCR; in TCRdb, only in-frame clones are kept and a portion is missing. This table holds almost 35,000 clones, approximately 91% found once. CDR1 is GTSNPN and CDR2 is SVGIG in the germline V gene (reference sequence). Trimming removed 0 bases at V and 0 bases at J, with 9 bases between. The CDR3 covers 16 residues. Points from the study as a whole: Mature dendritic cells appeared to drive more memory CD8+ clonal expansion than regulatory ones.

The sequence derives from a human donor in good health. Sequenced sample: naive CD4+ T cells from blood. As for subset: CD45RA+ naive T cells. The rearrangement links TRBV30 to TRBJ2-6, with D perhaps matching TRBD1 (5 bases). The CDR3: CAWSVRGGSGANVLTF. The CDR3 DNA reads TGTGCCTGGAGTGTAAGGGGTGGCTCTGGGGCCAACGTCCTGACTTTC.